A selection of T cell receptor beta chains follows, all from one sample in a study of blood T cell repertoires in COVID-19. The repertoire was sequenced with immunoSEQ multiplex PCR; TCRdb's copy has only in-frame clones and lacks some. The table records approximately 230,000 clones, 70% to 90% of them present only once. The sequencing input was peripheral blood. Receptors were obtained from a man aged 18 to 35 with active or convalescent COVID-19. Both conserved end residues are trimmed from each CDR3.

V gene: TRBV4-3; J gene: TRBJ1-3; CDR3 protein: ASSQGFGLGNTIY
V gene: TRBV5-6; J gene: TRBJ2-1; CDR3 protein: ASSLEGRVPYNEQF
V gene: TRBV24-1; J gene: TRBJ2-2; CDR3 protein: ATGTGPNTGELF
V gene: TRBV28; J gene: TRBJ2-4; CDR3 protein: ASSLAGRAFQVIQY
V gene: TRBV11-3; J gene: TRBJ2-7; CDR3 protein: ASSKDRIPEEQY
V gene: TRBV29-1; J gene: TRBJ1-2; CDR3 protein: SSQGSYGYT
V gene: TRBV7-9; J gene: TRBJ1-2; CDR3 protein: ASSSWRVEDGYT
V gene: TRBV6-1; J gene: TRBJ1-5; CDR3 protein: ASSEHGTGVGQPQH
V gene: TRBV7-9; J gene: TRBJ1-4; CDR3 protein: ASSFQINEKLF
V gene: TRBV2; J gene: TRBJ2-1; CDR3 protein: ASSYFPGTGTYNEQF
V gene: TRBV28; J gene: TRBJ2-4; CDR3 protein: ATKGAGKNIQY
V gene: TRBV14; J gene: TRBJ2-3; CDR3 protein: ASRPLTSQGVTDTQY
V gene: TRBV29-1; J gene: TRBJ1-6; CDR3 protein: SAGTGYNSPLH
V gene: TRBV14; J gene: TRBJ2-7; CDR3 protein: ASSQAPYRDRENYEQY
V gene: TRBV12-3/TRBV12-4; J gene: TRBJ1-2; CDR3 protein: ASRRKTEYGYT
V gene: TRBV28; J gene: TRBJ1-2; CDR3 protein: ASSLRGTEANYGYT
V gene: TRBV9; J gene: TRBJ2-5; CDR3 protein: ASSAPTSGGFQETQY
V gene: TRBV9; J gene: TRBJ2-1; CDR3 protein: ASSPTVAGAAQGREQF
V gene: TRBV30; J gene: TRBJ2-7; CDR3 protein: AWTSEGVQY
V gene: TRBV4-2; J gene: TRBJ1-5; CDR3 protein: ASSQDGGEGNQPQH
V gene: TRBV5-1; J gene: TRBJ1-1; CDR3 protein: ASSFPGRNTEAF
V gene: TRBV25-1; J gene: TRBJ2-1; CDR3 protein: ASSEYGLAGVFEQF
V gene: TRBV30; J gene: TRBJ1-6; CDR3 protein: AWSLIHPGQGVSPLH
V gene: TRBV6-1; J gene: TRBJ2-2; CDR3 protein: ASSEAITGELF
V gene: TRBV18; J gene: TRBJ2-1; CDR3 protein: ASSPPVGGVYNEQF
V gene: TRBV5-4; J gene: TRBJ2-7; CDR3 protein: ASSPNPGQEEQY
V gene: TRBV5-6; J gene: TRBJ1-2; CDR3 protein: ASSPYRGGYYGYT
V gene: TRBV9; J gene: TRBJ2-2; CDR3 protein: ASSVASGRATGELF
V gene: TRBV4-3; J gene: TRBJ2-7; CDR3 protein: ASSQDWLAASYEQY
V gene: TRBV5-6; J gene: TRBJ2-1; CDR3 protein: ASSLRGGSYNEQF
V gene: TRBV18; J gene: TRBJ1-5; CDR3 protein: ASSPRDRGGNQPQH
V gene: TRBV27; J gene: TRBJ1-6; CDR3 protein: ASSLFGTGLNSPLH
V gene: TRBV7-7; J gene: TRBJ2-5; CDR3 protein: ASSSDYGTQY
V gene: TRBV10-2; J gene: TRBJ1-1; CDR3 protein: ASQQGPESRAF
V gene: TRBV28; J gene: TRBJ1-6; CDR3 protein: ASTFTQAPNSPLH
V gene: TRBV5-4; J gene: TRBJ2-3; CDR3 protein: ASSLEVGRDTDTQY
V gene: TRBV27; J gene: TRBJ1-4; CDR3 protein: ASARRQTDSTTNEKLF
V gene: TRBV18; J gene: TRBJ1-3; CDR3 protein: ASSPLRDPPGNTIY
V gene: TRBV5-4; J gene: TRBJ2-1; CDR3 protein: ASSPSGGSYNEQF
V gene: TRBV9; J gene: TRBJ1-1; CDR3 protein: ASSVTQDENTEAF
V gene: TRBV27; J gene: TRBJ1-5; CDR3 protein: ASSLQGGQPQH
V gene: TRBV2; J gene: TRBJ2-1; CDR3 protein: ASRRQGAGEQF
V gene: TRBV5-1; J gene: TRBJ1-3; CDR3 protein: ASSLERGLGTIY
V gene: TRBV5-6; J gene: TRBJ2-5; CDR3 protein: ASSLPGTGGLETQY
V gene: TRBV5-1; J gene: TRBJ1-6; CDR3 protein: ASSPDGSSYNSPLH
V gene: TRBV19; J gene: TRBJ1-2; CDR3 protein: ARLSIRRVNYGYT
V gene: TRBV30; J gene: TRBJ2-7; CDR3 protein: AWSGGTGEEQY
V gene: TRBV5-6; J gene: TRBJ2-1; CDR3 protein: ASSFDRLPYNEQF
V gene: TRBV6-2/TRBV6-3; J gene: TRBJ2-2; CDR3 protein: ASSSYPGLATSNTGELF
V gene: TRBV7-9; J gene: TRBJ1-2; CDR3 protein: ASSLTEYGYT
V gene: TRBV2; J gene: TRBJ2-5; CDR3 protein: ASSRDSQETQY